The entry below describes one T cell receptor (beta chain). The sample belongs to a study of blood T cell repertoires in COVID-19. Whole-study context: Acute and convalescent COVID-19 samples came from the United States, Italy and Spain. T cells, B-cell-depleted T cells, or PBMCs provided the cDNA or gDNA that served as material.

Original handling: Estimated nucleated cell counts came from reference gene primer amplification. Here immunoSEQ multiplex PCR was the method, and the copy in TCRdb shows in-frame clones only, minus some. That table supplies the V and J calls and clone size; D and trimming were determined from the DNA. The data contain 130,000 or so clones, about four fifths of them seen just once; the ten biggest clones take up 4% to 5%. CDR1 is SGDLS and CDR2 is YYNGEE in the germline V gene. The CDR3 totals 14 residues. V lost 0 bases to trimming and J lost 4 bases, with 7 bases between them. The chain uses TRBV9 and TRBJ1-4; the D is unclear. Sample: peripheral blood. This clonotype originated in a woman aged 70-85 years with acute or convalescent COVID-19. The DNA of the CDR3 is TGTGCCAGCAGCGTAGGCCAGATTAATGAAAAACTGTTTTTT. This gives the protein CASSVGQINEKLFF.